The entry that follows covers one T cell receptor (delta chain) sequence. This clone counts as medium-sized (0.01 to 0.1%). No cognate antigen has been identified for it. Within one base of it there is no much larger clone, and no base qualities were kept. The library relied on RT-PCR. TCR cDNA was generated by reverse transcription of PBMC RNA with SuperScript II and gamma-chain- and delta-chain-specific primers. cDNA was purified with AMPure XP beads, amplified, and indexed with Illumina adapters using the Nextera XT Index Kit. Sequencing of gammadelta TCR libraries was carried out on an Illumina MiSeq using a V2 300-cycle kit. As for the original processing: Using MiXCR v2.1.12, CDR3 sequences were assembled, and reads were mapped onto D, J and V genes obtained from GenBank. VDJtools v1.2.1 was used to perform repertoire analyses of the CDR3 clonotypes. TCRdb reanalyzed the public reads with the CATT caller, and identical DNA sequences were merged afterwards. The authors' filters were not applied to this entry. A total of approximately 1,300 delta-chain clones appear in this sample, about 33% of them only once. The ten largest clones capture about 22% of the sample.

Pregnant women getting prenatal care were recruited in Kampala, Uganda, and their infants were enrolled; maternal HIV status had to be documented. Home visits to families took place weekly, and collection of infant clinical information, oral swabs and peripheral blood began at 6 weeks of age and was repeated every 4 months after that. Blood was drawn into heparin tubes, and PBMC were separated by Ficoll-Paque density gradient centrifugation and then cryopreserved. This sample was taken from a study of delta chains in infants with herpesvirus infections (dated by TCRdb to the early 2020s). A note on the overall study: To characterize gammadelta T cell responses to primary cytomegalovirus (CMV) infection, researchers prospectively followed a birth cohort of Ugandan infants starting at birth. The previously published Belgian fetal and cord blood gammadelta TCR data were not generated in this cohort and were added only for comparison. In infants who were infected with CMV after birth, the study searched for a public fetal Vdelta1/Vgamma8 gammadelta TCR clonotype. From PBMC, gammadelta TCRs were sequenced for more than 15 CMV-infected infants (one congenitally infected) and roughly 8 CMV-uninfected infants who had sufficient sample available. Blood samples from the infants were grouped into approximate ages of 1.5, 4, 8 and 12 months. General findings and caveats noted by the study authors: Within Vdelta1 cells, the frequency of the public clonotype appeared to be inversely correlated with age at infection and to decay rapidly, seemingly not persisting past roughly two months. Detection of the public clonotype was limited to the first time point after infection, and the public clonotype was not found in uninfected infants or in infants infected after 120 days. Presence of the public clonotype at levels below the detection limit might still occur in CMV-uninfected infants. Of 18 CMV-infected infants, several carried the public Vdelta1 clonotype: three infants infected postnatally before 120 days of age and the congenitally infected infant. Limitations noted by the authors included a small sample size and a lack of race- or environment-matched controls, because nearly all Ugandans acquire CMV before adulthood.

The V end gives up 0 bases and the J end 3 bases, leaving 24 bases in the junction not matched to a gene. For CDR1 and CDR2, the germline V gene lists TSWWSYY and QGS. The CDR3 runs 22 amino acids, cysteine and phenylalanine included. The read is trimmed to its CDR3 DNA, 66 bases read in frame from base 1. Source: peripheral blood, taken at time point 2 of longitudinal follow-up. The sequence was collected from a human donor who was a Ugandan infant, either HIV-exposed or HIV-unexposed (not recorded which). The rearrangement joined TRDV1 to TRDJ1, with 8 bases matching TRDD3. The CDR3 protein is CALGELVELSHWGLIHSDKLIF. In nucleotides, the sequence is TGTGCTCTTGGGGAACTAGTGGAACTCTCCCACTGGGGGTTGATACATTCCGATAAACTCATCTTT.